This TCR beta chain was documented in a study of shared clonotypes between healthy human individuals. Study-level information: Used for every donor were three CD4 naive, three CD4 memory, two CD8 naive and one CD8 memory plate. General study points: Measured sharing among donors was expected to vary with sequencing depth. For sorted subsets, rarefaction showed incomplete sequencing despite large depth.

On this clone itself: Its antigen is unknown. Additional DNA sequences in this sample encode the identical CDR3.

The table came from immunoSEQ multiplex PCR; TCRdb's copy has only in-frame clones and leaves some out. The sample lists roughly 2,500,000 clones, under 95% occurring once. The germline V gene has CDR1 MNHEY and CDR2 SVGAGI. Trimming took 0 bases from V and 2 from J, leaving 10 bases between them. This CDR3 comprises 15 residues. The source material was naive CD4+ T cells from PBMCs. As to subset: CD45RA+ positively selected. This receptor was obtained from a man younger than 30 in good health. Some clones in this sample may be carry-over from other donors' samples. The chain joins TRBV6-5 to TRBJ1-2; D possibly corresponds to TRBD1 (6 bases). The CDR3 sequence is CASSYSLQGNYGYTF. The CDR3, as DNA: TGTGCCAGCAGTTACTCCTTACAGGGCAACTATGGCTACACCTTC.